This is a list of T cell receptor beta chains from one sample in a study of blood T cell repertoires in COVID-19. Clones were read by immunoSEQ multiplex PCR, and TCRdb kept only the in-frame ones, dropping some. The table lists 25,000 to 35,000 clones, 84% of them singletons, with about 16% in the top ten. Sequences were obtained from peripheral blood. These receptors all come from an older man with active COVID-19. Both conserved end residues are part of each CDR3. A D gene is named only where the DNA matches it firmly. Clone size is not always given. Where it is, it says once, few, many or a class for expanded clones.

>.|TRBJ2-7|TRBV30|.
CAWKSSSYEQYF
TGTGCCTGGAAGAGTAGCTCCTACGAGCAGTACTTC
>.|TRBJ2-1|TRBV5-1|.
CATNLDSNEQFF
TGCGCCACCAATCTCGACAGCAATGAGCAGTTCTTC
>.|TRBJ2-5|TRBV27|TRBD2
CASSFQRTSGGVETQYF
TGTGCCAGCAGTTTCCAACGGACTAGCGGGGGGGTTGAGACCCAGTACTTC
>.|TRBJ2-7|TRBV27|TRBD1
CASSPGQGSSQQYF
TGTGCCAGCAGCCCGGGACAGGGTTCGTCTCAGCAGTACTTC
>once|TRBJ1-1|TRBV4-1|TRBD1
CASSRGTGNTEAFF
TGCGCCAGCAGCCGGGGGACAGGGAACACTGAAGCTTTCTTT
>.|TRBJ2-3|TRBV10-3|.
CAISERGNEDTQYF
TGTGCCATCAGTGAAAGGGGGAACGAAGATACGCAGTATTTT
>.|TRBJ1-2|TRBV28|TRBD1
CASSLSGGGNGYTF
TGTGCCAGCAGTTTATCAGGAGGGGGCAATGGCTACACCTTC
>.|TRBJ2-3|TRBV6-1|.
CASSDYPTGRGSLTQYF
TGTGCCAGCAGTGATTACCCTACAGGGAGGGGGTCCCTTACGCAGTATTTT
>.|TRBJ2-7|TRBV5-6|TRBD1
CASSPTGNEQYF
TGTGCCAGCAGCCCGACAGGGAACGAGCAGTACTTC
>.|TRBJ2-2|TRBV19|TRBD1
CASRQGAATGELFF
TGTGCCAGTAGACAGGGGGCGGCCACCGGGGAGCTGTTTTTT
>.|TRBJ2-3|TRBV5-4|TRBD1
CASSPGTGGKDTQYF
TGTGCCAGCAGCCCAGGGACAGGGGGCAAAGATACGCAGTATTTT
>.|TRBJ2-1|TRBV7-3|.
CASSSGGLPEQFF
TGTGCCAGCAGCTCAGGAGGACTTCCCGAGCAGTTCTTC
>.|TRBJ1-1|TRBV10-3|.
CAISDKGWNTEAFF
TGTGCCATCAGTGACAAGGGGTGGAACACTGAAGCTTTCTTT
>.|TRBJ2-1|TRBV15|.
CATSRGLEGDEQFF
TGTGCCACCAGCAGGGGGTTAGAGGGGGATGAGCAGTTCTTC
>.|TRBJ1-1|TRBV29-1|TRBD1
CSVSERTGGLSTEAFF
TGCAGCGTTTCGGAAAGGACAGGGGGCCTGAGCACTGAAGCTTTCTTT
>.|TRBJ2-5|TRBV7-6|.
CASSLYGRGLQETQYF
TGTGCCAGCAGCTTATACGGTCGGGGACTCCAAGAGACCCAGTACTTC
>.|TRBJ1-4|TRBV11-2|.
CASSLWRAGEKLFF
TGTGCCAGCAGCTTATGGAGGGCGGGTGAAAAACTGTTTTTT
>.|TRBJ2-7|TRBV2|TRBD1
CASSYGTGGYEQYF
TGTGCCAGTTCCTACGGGACAGGGGGCTACGAGCAGTACTTC
>few|TRBJ2-1|TRBV25-1|.
CASSGSGDGGEQFF
TGTGCCAGCAGTGGTTCAGGGGATGGCGGTGAGCAGTTCTTC
>.|TRBJ1-4|TRBV20-1|.
CSASYNEKLFF
TGCAGTGCTAGCTATAATGAAAAACTGTTTTTT
>few|TRBJ2-7|TRBV4-1|TRBD2
CASSLRDYSYEQYF
TGCGCCAGCAGCCTTCGGGACTACTCCTACGAGCAGTACTTC
>.|TRBJ1-1|TRBV29-1|TRBD1
CSVGGGQGLTEAFF
TGCAGCGTTGGGGGGGGACAGGGGTTAACCGAAGCTTTCTTT
>.|TRBJ2-3|TRBV5-1|.
CASRGRFLDTQYF
TGCGCCAGCCGAGGGAGATTTCTCGATACGCAGTATTTT
>.|TRBJ2-2|TRBV7-3|.
CASSPRSANTGELFF
TGTGCCAGCAGCCCCCGGTCCGCGAACACCGGGGAGCTGTTTTTT
>.|TRBJ1-2|TRBV10-3|TRBD1
CAISESETGVRGYTF
TGTGCCATCAGTGAGTCGGAGACAGGGGTGCGTGGCTACACCTTC
>.|TRBJ1-3|TRBV28|.
CASVGQGFLSGNTIYF
TGTGCCAGCGTAGGGCAGGGGTTCCTCTCTGGAAACACCATATATTTT
>.|TRBJ1-1|TRBV10-3|TRBD1
CAISEPDRGISTEAFF
TGTGCCATCAGTGAGCCCGACAGGGGTATTTCCACTGAAGCTTTCTTT
>.|TRBJ2-1|TRBV7-2|TRBD2
CASSLQTSGGSEQFF
TGTGCCAGCAGCTTACAGACTAGCGGGGGCTCCGAGCAGTTCTTC
>.|TRBJ1-1|TRBV4-2|TRBD1
CASTLRGRGLSLNTEAFF
TGTGCCAGCACCCTACGGGGCAGGGGGCTTTCGTTGAACACTGAAGCTTTCTTT
>.|TRBJ1-5|TRBV28|TRBD1
CASSPGQNQPQHF
TGTGCCAGCAGTCCGGGACAGAATCAGCCCCAGCATTTT
>.|TRBJ1-3|TRBV23-1|.
CASSLGGSSGNTIYF
TGCGCCAGCAGTCTGGGCGGGAGCTCTGGAAACACCATATATTTT
>.|TRBJ2-3|TRBV11-2|.
CASSLGARSSTDTQYF
TGTGCCAGCAGCTTAGGCGCGCGTTCTAGCACAGATACGCAGTATTTT
>.|TRBJ2-1|TRBV19|TRBD2
CASSISVSGGANEQFF
TGTGCCAGTAGTATTTCTGTTAGCGGGGGGGCTAATGAGCAGTTCTTC
>once|TRBJ1-1|TRBV6-5|.
CASRPSGGTEAFF
TGTGCCAGCAGACCCTCGGGTGGCACTGAAGCTTTCTTT
>.|TRBJ1-4|TRBV6-6|.
CASSYSKGDNEKLFF
TGTGCCAGCTCCTACTCTAAGGGGGATAATGAAAAACTGTTTTTT
>.|TRBJ1-1|TRBV6-5|.
CASSYGWSRDTEAFF
TGTGCCAGCAGTTACGGTTGGTCGAGGGACACTGAAGCTTTCTTT